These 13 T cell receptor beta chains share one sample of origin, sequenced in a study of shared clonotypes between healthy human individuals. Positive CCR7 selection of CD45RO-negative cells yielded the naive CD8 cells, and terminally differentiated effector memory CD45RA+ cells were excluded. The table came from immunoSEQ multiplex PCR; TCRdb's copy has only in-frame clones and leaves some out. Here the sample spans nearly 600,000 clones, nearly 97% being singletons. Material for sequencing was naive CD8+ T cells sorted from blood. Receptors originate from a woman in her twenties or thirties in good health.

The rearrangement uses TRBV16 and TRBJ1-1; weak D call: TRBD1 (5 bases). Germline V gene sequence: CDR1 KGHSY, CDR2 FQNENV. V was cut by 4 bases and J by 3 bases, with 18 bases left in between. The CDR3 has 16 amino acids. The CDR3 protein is CASSPETGGLYTEAFF. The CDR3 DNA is TGTGCCAGCAGCCCTGAGACGGGGGGTTTGTACACTGAAGCTTTCTTT.

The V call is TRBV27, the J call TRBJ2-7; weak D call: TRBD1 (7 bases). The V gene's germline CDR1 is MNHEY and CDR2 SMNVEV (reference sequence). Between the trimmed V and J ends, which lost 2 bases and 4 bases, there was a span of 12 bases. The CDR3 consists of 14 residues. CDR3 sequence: CASSLGGTDYEQYF. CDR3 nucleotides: TGTGCCAGCAGTTTAGGAGGGACAGATTACGAGCAGTACTTC.

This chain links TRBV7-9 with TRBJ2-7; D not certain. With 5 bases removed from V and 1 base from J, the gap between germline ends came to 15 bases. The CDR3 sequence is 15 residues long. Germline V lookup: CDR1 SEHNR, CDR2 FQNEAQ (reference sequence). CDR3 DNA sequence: TGTGCCAGCAGCCCAAAGAGGACGGTTTCCTACGAGCAGTACTTC. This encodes CASSPKRTVSYEQYF.

The CDR3 is CASSVGLAGAYEQYF. CDR3 nucleotides: TGTGCCAGCAGCGTAGGGCTAGCGGGAGCCTACGAGCAGTACTTC. The chain recombines TRBV9 with TRBJ2-7; 10 bases map to TRBD2. V shed 0 bases and J 2 bases; nucleotides not matched to a gene: 2. Looked up from germline, CDR1 is SGDLS and CDR2 is YYNGEE. The CDR3 runs to 15 residues.

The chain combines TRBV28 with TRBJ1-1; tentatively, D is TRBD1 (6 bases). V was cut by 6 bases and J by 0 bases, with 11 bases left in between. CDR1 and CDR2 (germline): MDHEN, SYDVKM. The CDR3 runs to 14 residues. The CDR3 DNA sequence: TGTGCCAGCAGCCCGGACAGCATGAACACTGAAGCTTTCTTT. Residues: CASSPDSMNTEAFF.

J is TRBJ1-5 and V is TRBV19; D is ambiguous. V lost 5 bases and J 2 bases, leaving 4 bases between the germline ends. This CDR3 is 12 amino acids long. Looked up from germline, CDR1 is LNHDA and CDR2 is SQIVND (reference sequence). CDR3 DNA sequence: TGTGCCAGTAGTCTCGGCAATCAGCCCCAGCATTTT. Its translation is CASSLGNQPQHF. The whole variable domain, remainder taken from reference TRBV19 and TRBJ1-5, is DGGITQSPKYLFRKEGQNVTLSCEQNLNHDAMYWYRQDPGQGLRLIYYSQIVNDFQKGDIAEGYSVSREKKESFPLTVTSAQKNPTAFYLCASSLGNQPQHFGDGTRLSIL.

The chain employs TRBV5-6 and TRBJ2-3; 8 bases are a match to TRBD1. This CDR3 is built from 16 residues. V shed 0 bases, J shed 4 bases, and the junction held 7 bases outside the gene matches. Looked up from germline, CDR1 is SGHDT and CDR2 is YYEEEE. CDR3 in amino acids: CASSLGGQALADTQYF. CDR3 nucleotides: TGTGCCAGCAGCTTGGGGGGACAGGCCCTGGCAGATACGCAGTATTTT.

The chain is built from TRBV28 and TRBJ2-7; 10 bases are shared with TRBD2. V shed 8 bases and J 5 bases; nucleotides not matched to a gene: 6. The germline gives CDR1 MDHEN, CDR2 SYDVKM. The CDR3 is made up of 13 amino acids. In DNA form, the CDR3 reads TGTGCCAGCCGGCCTAGCGGGAGCCACGAGCAGTACTTC. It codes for CASRPSGSHEQYF.

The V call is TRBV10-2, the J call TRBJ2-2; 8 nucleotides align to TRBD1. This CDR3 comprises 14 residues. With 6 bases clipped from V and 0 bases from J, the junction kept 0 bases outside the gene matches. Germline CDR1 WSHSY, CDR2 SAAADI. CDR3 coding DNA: TGCGCCAGCAGGGACAGGGCGAACACCGGGGAGCTGTTTTTT. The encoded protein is CASRDRANTGELFF.

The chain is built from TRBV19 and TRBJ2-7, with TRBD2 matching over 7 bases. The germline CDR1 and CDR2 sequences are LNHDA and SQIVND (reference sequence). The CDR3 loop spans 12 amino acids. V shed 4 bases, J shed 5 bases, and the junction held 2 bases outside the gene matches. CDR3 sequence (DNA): TGTGCCAGTAGTAGCGGGGGAAACGAGCAGTACTTC. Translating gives CASSSGGNEQYF.

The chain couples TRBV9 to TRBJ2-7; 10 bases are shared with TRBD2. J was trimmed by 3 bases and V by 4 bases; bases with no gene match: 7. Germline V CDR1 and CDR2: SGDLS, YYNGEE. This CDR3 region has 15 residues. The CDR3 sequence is CASSLGTSADYEQYF. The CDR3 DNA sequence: TGTGCCAGCAGCCTAGGGACTAGCGCAGACTACGAGCAGTACTTC.

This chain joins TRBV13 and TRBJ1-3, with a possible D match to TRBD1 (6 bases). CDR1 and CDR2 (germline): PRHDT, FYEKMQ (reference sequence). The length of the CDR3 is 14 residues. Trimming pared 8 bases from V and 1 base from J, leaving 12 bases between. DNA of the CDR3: TGTGCCAGCTCCGAAGGGGGGTCTGGAAACACCATATATTTT. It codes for CASSEGGSGNTIYF.

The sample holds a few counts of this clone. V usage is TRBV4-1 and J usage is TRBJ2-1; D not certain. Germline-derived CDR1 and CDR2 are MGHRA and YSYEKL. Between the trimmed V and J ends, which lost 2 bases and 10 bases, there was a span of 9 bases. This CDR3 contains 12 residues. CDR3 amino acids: CASSQKAREQFF. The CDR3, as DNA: TGCGCCAGCAGCCAAAAGGCCCGGGAGCAGTTCTTC.